The 23 T cell receptor beta chains below were found in one sample sequenced in a study of blood T cell repertoires in COVID-19 (dated by TCRdb to 2018 to 2021). The protocol used for the library was the immunoSEQ multiplex PCR assay. Held by TCRdb, this immuneACCESS table contains in-frame sequences only and omits some clones. Under half of the omission traces to an unresolved V gene where checked; the cause of the rest is unknown. Recorded for this sample are 150,000 to 200,000 clones; 86% of them occurred a single time. The ten largest make up roughly 7% of the sample. Sequencing was performed on peripheral blood. These receptors were obtained from a woman older than 75 in a cohort sampled during active or convalescent COVID-19.

This clone was counted once. The chain couples TRBV11-2 to TRBJ2-5; D possibly corresponds to TRBD1 (6 bases). Germline CDR1 SGHAT, CDR2 FQNNGV. The CDR3 has 14 amino acids. V lost 5 bases, J lost 5 bases, and 15 bases lay in between. The CDR3 sequence: CASSPQGFGETQYF. Written as DNA, the CDR3 is TGTGCCAGCAGCCCACAGGGTTTTGGGGAGACCCAGTACTTC.

This chain joins TRBV24-1 and TRBJ1-5, with 11 bases lining up with TRBD1. Germline V gene data show CDR1 as KGHDR and CDR2 as SFDVKD. V trimming: 4 bases; J trimming: 5 bases; junction bases outside the gene matches: 3. The CDR3 is made up of 15 amino acids. CDR3 DNA: TGTGCCACCAGTGAAGGACAGGGGGCTGATCAGCCCCAGCATTTT. Encoded protein: CATSEGQGADQPQHF.

V usage is TRBV11-2 and J usage is TRBJ1-5, with unresolved D. CDR1 and CDR2 from the germline V gene are SGHAT and FQNNGV. V was pared by 0 bases and J by 5 bases, with 11 bases between. There are 15 residues in the CDR3. CDR3 protein: CASSLELGPYQPQHF. DNA for the CDR3: TGTGCCAGCAGCTTAGAATTGGGCCCTTATCAGCCCCAGCATTTT.

The rearrangement links TRBV11-2 to TRBJ1-1; D is undetermined. Germline CDR1 reads SGHAT; CDR2 reads FQNNGV. This CDR3 is built from 15 residues. The V gene lost 0 bases and the J gene lost 1 base, with 9 bases spanning the gap. The CDR3 bases are TGTGCCAGCAGCTTAGATCGTGTCCGGAACACTGAAGCTTTCTTT. This encodes CASSLDRVRNTEAFF.

This rearrangement joins TRBV7-8 to TRBJ2-3, with D hard to call. Germline loops: CDR1 SGHVS, CDR2 FQNEAQ. The length of the CDR3 is 12 residues. The V end lost 5 bases, the J end lost 2 bases, and 5 bases lay between the germline ends. DNA for the CDR3: TGTGCCAGCAGCCGCTCCACAGATACGCAGTATTTT. Amino acid sequence: CASSRSTDTQYF.

A few counts support this clone. The CDR3 region has the DNA TGTGCCAGCAGCTTAGATTGGGCTACGGGGGAGCAGTACGTC. Protein product: CASSLDWATGEQYV. The genes are TRBV11-2 and TRBJ2-7, with D possibly being TRBD2 (5 bases). Germline CDR1 SGHAT, CDR2 FQNNGV. There are 14 residues in the CDR3. V lost 0 bases and J 7 bases, leaving 13 bases between the germline ends.

This clone was found once. V gene TRBV28 combines with J gene TRBJ1-5; D not resolved. The CDR3 extends over 15 amino acids. Germline values: CDR1 MDHEN, CDR2 SYDVKM. The V gene lost 7 bases and the J gene lost 3 bases, with 16 bases spanning the gap. CDR3 DNA: TGTGCCAGCACCCCCTATCTGGTGCTCAATCAGCCCCAGCATTTT. This encodes CASTPYLVLNQPQHF.

V gene TRBV3-1 (or the pseudogene TRBV3-2) combines with J gene TRBJ2-4; 12 nucleotides match TRBD2. The CDR3 spans 20 residues. Looked up from germline, CDR1 is LGHDT and CDR2 is YNNKEL (reference sequence). V was clipped by 5 bases and J by 0 bases; unmatched bases: 14. The CDR3 DNA reads TGTGCCAGCAGCTTCCGTCCCGGGACTAGCGGGCCTGCAGCCAAAAACATTCAGTACTTC. Protein product: CASSFRPGTSGPAAKNIQYF.

The genes are TRBV12-3 or TRBV12-4 and TRBJ2-6; no definite D call. Trimming shortened V by 3 bases and J by 11 bases, and 5 bases separated the two germline ends. The CDR3 is 11 amino acids. The CDR3 here is CASSFPDVLTF. The CDR3 nucleotides are TGTGCCAGCAGTTTTCCCGACGTCCTGACTTTC.

This sequence joins TRBV7-2 and TRBJ1-3; D is unclear. Germline CDR1 SGHTA, CDR2 FQGNSA. There are 13 residues in the CDR3. V lost 5 bases, J lost 9 bases, and 14 bases lay in between. The CDR3 bases are TGTGCCAGCAGCCCTGACACCCAGCTCACCATATATTTT. Protein: CASSPDTQLTIYF. Based on the CDR3 plus reference TRBV7-2 and TRBJ1-3, the full variable domain is GAGVSQSPSNKVTEKGKDVELRCDPISGHTALYWYRQSLGQGLEFLIYFQGNSAPDKSGLPSDRFSAERTGGSVSTLTIQRTQQEDSAVYLCASSPDTQLTIYFGEGSWLTVV.

The V gene is TRBV30, the J gene TRBJ1-5; 7 bases fit TRBD1. Trimming removed 3 bases from V and 4 bases from J; junction bases left unmatched: 3. The V gene's germline CDR1 is GTSNPN and CDR2 SVGIG (reference sequence). There are 13 residues in the CDR3. The CDR3 is CAWRRQGNQPQHF. The CDR3 DNA sequence: TGTGCCTGGAGGAGACAGGGTAATCAGCCCCAGCATTTT. Based on the CDR3 plus reference TRBV30 and TRBJ1-5, the full variable domain is SQTIHQWPATLVQPVGSPLSLECTVEGTSNPNLYWYRQAAGRGLQLLFYSVGIGQISSEVPQNLSASRPQDRQFILSSKKLLLSDSGFYLCAWRRQGNQPQHFGDGTRLSIL.

This sequence joins TRBV18 and TRBJ2-1; D is ambiguous. The CDR3 spans 13 residues. The ends were cut back, 5 bases at V and 2 bases at J, with 7 bases in the middle. Germline V gives CDR1 KGHSH, CDR2 LQKENI. The CDR3 sequence: CASSAGTYNEQFF. The CDR3, as DNA: TGTGCCAGCTCAGCAGGAACCTACAATGAGCAGTTCTTC.

This clone appeared a few times. The rearrangement uses TRBV27 and TRBJ1-6; 8 bases match TRBD1. This CDR3 is 15 amino acids long. Germline CDR1 MNHEY, CDR2 SMNVEV (reference sequence). Germline trimming cut 5 bases from V and 8 bases from J; bases unmatched to any gene: 8. CDR3 protein: CASSASGTGYSPLHF. The CDR3 DNA is TGTGCCAGCAGTGCTTCCGGGACAGGATATTCACCCCTCCACTTT.

The chain recombines TRBV15 with TRBJ1-5; D is possibly TRBD1 (6 bases). Trimming cost V 0 bases and J 0 bases, with 24 bases left between them. Germline assignment: CDR1 LNHNV and CDR2 YYDKDF (reference sequence). CDR3 size: 21 residues. The CDR3 reads CATSREGRGALITYSNQPQHF. The CDR3 DNA is TGTGCCACCAGCAGAGAGGGCAGGGGAGCCCTTATAACCTATAGCAATCAGCCCCAGCATTTT.

This clone was seen a single time. This rearrangement joins TRBV15 to TRBJ2-3; possible D gene TRBD1, 5 bases. The ends were cut back, 0 bases at V and 1 base at J, with 8 bases in the middle. Per germline, CDR1 LNHNV and CDR2 YYDKDF (reference sequence). This CDR3 has 15 residues. CDR3 nucleotides: TGTGCCACCAGCAGAGATGCCAGGGGCACAGATACGCAGTATTTT. Protein: CATSRDARGTDTQYF.

V is TRBV3-1 (or the pseudogene TRBV3-2) and J is TRBJ1-2, with D unresolved. This CDR3 region has 13 residues. Deletions cut 1 base from V and 7 bases from J, with 10 bases between. Germline V gives CDR1 LGHDT, CDR2 YNNKEL (reference sequence). This chain's CDR3 is CASSQGSVLGYTF. CDR3 in DNA: TGTGCCAGCAGCCAAGGTAGTGTTCTTGGCTACACCTTC.

In DNA form, the CDR3 reads TGTGCCAGCAGCTTAAGTGATGGGAGGAACGAGCAGTACTTC. It yields the protein CASSLSDGRNEQYF. The chain combines TRBV7-9 with TRBJ2-7; D may be TRBD2 (6 bases). CDR1 and CDR2 (germline): SEHNR, FQNEAQ (reference sequence). With 2 bases removed from V and 5 bases from J, the gap between germline ends came to 13 bases. The CDR3 sequence is 14 residues long.

The chain is built from TRBV11-2 and TRBJ2-7, with D maybe TRBD1 (6 bases). V was shortened by 2 bases and J by 4 bases, with 12 bases between the two germline ends. This CDR3 has 14 residues. The germline gives CDR1 SGHAT, CDR2 FQNNGV. CDR3 sequence: CASSLMAGAYEQYF. The CDR3 bases are TGTGCCAGCAGCTTAATGGCAGGGGCTTACGAGCAGTACTTC.

A few counts support this clone. The V gene is TRBV6-5, the J gene TRBJ2-7, with 9 nucleotides matching TRBD2. This CDR3 is built from 15 residues. Germline V gene lookup returns CDR1 MNHEY and CDR2 SVGAGI. The V segment lost 5 bases and the J segment 0 bases; nucleotides outside the gene matches: 5. The CDR3 nucleotides read TGTGCCAGCAGTCTAGCGGGAAGGAGCTCCTACGAGCAGTACGTC. It yields the protein CASSLAGRSSYEQYV.

This clone was detected many times. J is TRBJ1-2 and V is TRBV4-1, with a tentative D call TRBD1 (6 bases). The V end lost 1 base, the J end lost 6 bases, and 15 bases lay between the germline ends. This CDR3 has 15 residues. Germline-derived CDR1 and CDR2 are MGHRA and YSYEKL. For the CDR3, the DNA is TGCGCCAGCAGCCAAGCTCGGACAGTGATCCATGGCTACACCTTC. It codes for CASSQARTVIHGYTF.

The rearrangement uses TRBV4-2 and TRBJ1-1; the D gene is possibly TRBD1 (5 bases). This CDR3 comprises 17 residues. V was pared by 0 bases and J by 4 bases, with 18 bases between. The germline CDR1 and CDR2 sequences are LGHNA and YNFKEQ. The CDR3, as DNA: TGTGCCAGCAGCCAAGACTGGGGGGACGGGGGTAGCACTGAAGCTTTCTTT. Protein: CASSQDWGDGGSTEAFF.

The genes are TRBV7-9 and TRBJ2-5; D gene ambiguous. Trimming removed 2 bases at V and 3 bases at J, with 16 bases between. The CDR3 runs to 16 residues. Germline CDR1 is SEHNR and CDR2 is FQNEAQ (reference sequence). CDR3 amino acids: CASSLLAWAQKETQYF. DNA of the CDR3: TGTGCCAGCAGCTTACTGGCTTGGGCACAAAAAGAGACCCAGTACTTC.

V and J are TRBV12-3 or TRBV12-4 and TRBJ1-5; no firm D call. V was trimmed by 4 bases and J by 4 bases, leaving 8 bases between them. This CDR3 is 13 amino acids long. CDR3: CASSSSQNQPQHF. The CDR3 coding sequence is TGTGCCAGCAGTTCCTCGCAGAATCAGCCCCAGCATTTT.